The 18 T cell receptor beta chains listed next were all sequenced from one sample in a study of blood T cells in healthy people across ages. A second roughly 6 to 12 cycle PCR used barcoded and J-beta primers. TCRdb reprocessed the 5' RACE reads with MiXCR, giving one entry per CDR3 protein. The repertoire holds some 640,000 distinct CDR3 sequences, with approximately 50% as singletons. The sample consisted of blood. These receptors all come from an older woman in good health.

The gene calls are TRBV2 and TRBJ2-7; 7 bases match TRBD2. The ends lost 8 bases at V and 4 bases at J; junction bases unmatched: 11. This CDR3 is 14 amino acids long. Germline V gene lookup returns CDR1 SNHLY and CDR2 FYNNEI. The CDR3 reads CASGSKGGVYEQYF. CDR3 DNA: TGTGCCAGCGGTTCCAAGGGAGGGGTTTACGAGCAGTACTTC.

This clonotype was detected many times. CDR3 sequence reads: CSADTPGGAVKNIQYF. In nucleotides, the CDR3 is TGCAGTGCTGACACCCCAGGGGGCGCAGTCAAAAACATTCAGTACTTC. This rearrangement joins TRBV20-1 to TRBJ2-4, with 8 bases fitting TRBD1. The CDR3 extends over 16 amino acids. Germline loops: CDR1 DFQATT, CDR2 SNEGSKA (reference sequence). After removal of 5 bases from V and 3 bases from J, the junction contained 12 bases not matched to a gene.

V and J are TRBV2 and TRBJ1-2, with TRBD1 matching 7 bases. V lost 4 bases and J lost 3; bases outside the gene matches: 5. This CDR3 has 14 amino acids. Germline V gene sequence: CDR1 SNHLY, CDR2 FYNNEI. The DNA for the CDR3 is TGTGCCAGCAGTGCGACAGGGAACGACTATGGCTACACCTTC. It codes for CASSATGNDYGYTF.

This clonotype was seen a handful of times. The J gene is TRBJ2-5, the V gene TRBV27; D unclear. CDR3 length equals 13 residues. V was shortened by 2 bases and J by 5 bases, with 9 bases between the two germline ends. Germline-derived CDR1 and CDR2 are MNHEY and SMNVEV (reference sequence). In DNA form, the CDR3 reads TGTGCCAGCAGTTTACGGGTTTTCGAGACCCAGTACTTC. Translated: CASSLRVFETQYF.

The chain employs TRBV3-1 and TRBJ2-3; D call uncertain. Looked up from germline, CDR1 is LGHDT and CDR2 is YNNKEL (reference sequence). The V end was cut by 0 bases, the J end by 10 bases, with 17 bases between. This CDR3 region has 15 residues. The CDR3 coding sequence is TGTGCCAGCAGCCAAGATCTTGGGGTCTTCCGCCCGCAGTATTTT. This codes for CASSQDLGVFRPQYF.

This clonotype was found many times. The genes are TRBV20-1 and TRBJ2-2, with 9 bases aligning to TRBD2. Trimming at V came to 3 bases and at J to 7 bases, leaving 9 bases not matched to a gene. The CDR3 loop spans 15 amino acids. From germline, CDR1 is DFQATT and CDR2 SNEGSKA (reference sequence). The CDR3 DNA follows: TGCAGTGCTAGGACCGCCTCAGCGGGAGGCGGGGAGCTGTTTTTT. It yields the protein CSARTASAGGGELFF.

V is TRBV7-9 and J is TRBJ1-2, with D tentatively TRBD1 (6 bases). CDR1 is SEHNR and CDR2 is FQNEAQ in the germline V gene (reference sequence). This CDR3 spans 15 amino acids. Trimming removed 5 bases at V and 8 bases at J, with 21 bases between. The DNA of the CDR3 is TGTGCCAGCAGCGCTTCCGCCGGGGGCCCGAAGGGCTACACCTTC. This gives the protein CASSASAGGPKGYTF.

The chain recombines TRBV3-1 with TRBJ2-1; D is unclear. The CDR3 length is 16 residues. Per germline, CDR1 LGHDT and CDR2 YNNKEL (reference sequence). The V end was cut by 0 bases, the J end by 4 bases, with 13 bases between. The CDR3 loop is CASSQDPAVLYNEQFF. CDR3 DNA sequence: TGTGCCAGCAGCCAAGATCCGGCAGTCCTATACAATGAGCAGTTCTTC.

The gene calls are TRBV7-2 and TRBJ2-1; D not certain. Between the trimmed V and J ends, which lost 5 bases and 5 bases, there was a span of 10 bases. CDR1 is SGHTA, CDR2 FQGNSA, per germline. This CDR3 region has 13 residues. CDR3 in DNA: TGTGCCAGCAGCCCGCCCCCCCACAATGAGCAGTTCTTC. It translates to CASSPPPHNEQFF. Full variable domain (rest looked up from reference TRBV7-2 and TRBJ2-1): GAGVSQSPSNKVTEKGKDVELRCDPISGHTALYWYRQSLGQGLEFLIYFQGNSAPDKSGLPSDRFSAERTGGSVSTLTIQRTQQEDSAVYLCASSPPPHNEQFFGPGTRLTVL.

This clonotype was detected only once. Germline and junction disagree at one end, which may indicate a read error. V gene TRBV6-1 combines with J gene TRBJ2-1; tentatively, D is TRBD2 (6 bases). Germline lookup yields CDR1 MNHNS and CDR2 SASEGT. The CDR3 spans 15 residues. The DNA of the CDR3 is TGCGCCAGCAGTGAAGCTGGGACTCCACGACATCAACAGTTCTTC. Protein sequence: CASSEAGTPRHQQFF.

The V and J genes are TRBV18 and TRBJ2-3; a weak D match, TRBD2 (7 bases). Germline-derived CDR1 and CDR2 are KGHSH and LQKENI. With 8 bases removed from V and 3 bases from J, the gap between germline ends came to 18 bases. The CDR3 is 15 amino acids. CDR3 sequence (DNA): TGTGCCAGCCCGTTACAGGGAGGGCGAACAGATACGCAGTATTTT. Its protein is CASPLQGGRTDTQYF.

To note about this clonotype: The junction departs from germline at one end; a sequencing error may be responsible. The chain recombines TRBV9 with TRBJ2-3; no clear D gene. The CDR3 extends over 12 amino acids. Germline V gene lookup returns CDR1 SGDLS and CDR2 YYNGEE. The CDR3 is CASSLSTDTLYF. CDR3 nucleotide sequence: TGTGCCAGCAGCCTTAGCACAGATACGCTGTATTTT.

The chain recombines TRBV29-1 with TRBJ2-5; 9 bases line up with TRBD2. CDR3 length equals 16 residues. Losses at the gene ends were 1 base for V and 11 bases for J; bases not matched to a gene: 17. Germline lookup yields CDR1 SQVTM and CDR2 ANQGSEA. The CDR3 nucleotides read TGCAGCGTTGAAGGCCTTACTAGCGGGCTCAACAATGAGCAGTACTTC. This translates into CSVEGLTSGLNNEQYF.

The chain is built from TRBV29-1 and TRBJ2-5; 8 bases are shared with TRBD1. The J call may be incorrect, as the DNA end agrees better with TRBJ2-7. This CDR3 region has 11 residues. The germline V gene has CDR1 SQVTM and CDR2 ANQGSEA. CDR3 DNA: TGCAGCGTTTCAACAGGGGGCGAGCAGTACTTC. It specifies CSVSTGGEQYF.

The V call is TRBV6-1, the J call TRBJ2-5; 7 nucleotides align to TRBD1. V shed 7 bases, J shed 5 bases, and the junction held 10 bases outside the gene matches. Germline lookup yields CDR1 MNHNS and CDR2 SASEGT. CDR3 size: 14 residues. Here the CDR3 DNA reads TGTGCCAGCACTCAAGACAGGGTGAGGGAGACCCAGTACTTC. Its translation: CASTQDRVRETQYF.

This clonotype was seen only a few times. V gene TRBV20-1 combines with J gene TRBJ2-5; weak D call: TRBD2 (5 bases). Germline CDR1 reads DFQATT; CDR2 reads SNEGSKA (reference sequence). The germline V and J ends were trimmed by 0 bases and 3 bases, with 20 bases remaining between them. The CDR3 totals 17 residues. The CDR3 sequence: CSARDGLADVIKETQYF. CDR3 DNA sequence: TGCAGTGCTAGAGATGGGCTAGCAGACGTAATTAAAGAGACCCAGTACTTC.

There are a few counts of this clonotype. The genes are TRBV20-1 and TRBJ2-7, with D tentatively TRBD1 (6 bases). The CDR3 extends over 14 amino acids. Germline CDR1 is DFQATT and CDR2 is SNEGSKA (reference sequence). Trimming took off 3 bases at V and 7 bases at J, with 19 bases between the two ends. CDR3: CSARPGTLSDEQYF. The CDR3, as DNA: TGCAGTGCTAGGCCCGGGACACTATCTGATGAGCAGTACTTC.

V and J are TRBV28 and TRBJ2-7; TRBD1 might be the D (5 bases). The CDR3 is made up of 13 amino acids. Trimming took 7 bases from V and 2 from J, leaving 12 bases between them. Germline V gene data show CDR1 as MDHEN and CDR2 as SYDVKM. The chain's CDR3 is CASIDRPPYEQYF. In nucleotides, the CDR3 is TGTGCCAGCATAGACAGACCCCCCTACGAGCAGTACTTC.